This T cell receptor beta chain was identified in a study of CXCR3-negative and CXCR3-positive naive CD8 T cells (dated by TCRdb to between 2018 and 2020). In the study overall: In total, approximately 140 million TRB reads were obtained, which works out to roughly 1.5 +/- 0.3 million reads per library. TRBV-TRBJ cluster analysis included naive subsets from 5 or 6 donors and memory cells from 3 donors. The diversity and physicochemical repertoire analyses included about a dozen donors pooled from two independent experiments.

The CDR3 spans 13 residues, from the cysteine through the phenylalanine. DNA is not on record. CDR1 and CDR2, per the germline V gene, are MDHEN and SYDVKM. Data came from a NextSeq 550. The Human TCR Profiling Kit (MiLaboratory) was used to make UMI-labeled 5' RACE TRB cDNA libraries. The full amount of extracted RNA was used for cDNA synthesis, and the full amount of resulting cDNA was used for PCR amplification. Libraries were prepared in parallel using an identical number of PCR cycles. The original methods were these. With a minimum of two reads required per UMI, MIGEC and MiXCR pulled out about 50,000 +/- 10,000 unique UMI-labeled TRB cDNA molecules from each library. Each library averaged about 37,000 +/- 9,700 functional in-frame TRB CDR3 nucleotide clonotypes without stop codons. Diversity metrics, including normalized Shannon-Wiener and Chao1, were computed in VDJtools after downsampling to 5000 UMI-labeled TRB molecules per sample. VDJtools was used to calculate clonotype-size-weighted physicochemical properties of the central five CDR3 residues, namely interaction energy, strength, volume and Kidera factor 4. Reads reprocessed by TCRdb are summarized as one entry per CDR3 protein sequence, and DNA is absent. V and J calls and clone size were set by TCRdb, not the authors. The record for this sample contains around 81,000 distinct CDR3 sequences. The biggest ten clones account for roughly 1.5% of the sample.

A remark on this clonotype: This receptor's antigen is unknown.

For every CD8+ T cell subset, over 250,000 cells were flow-sorted straight into RLT lysis buffer, and each subset was sorted in triplicate. Naive CD8+ T cells were defined stringently as CD45RO-CCR7+CD27+CD95- to exclude memory contaminants. Peripheral blood mononuclear cells were isolated from buffy coats by standard density gradient centrifugation. Naive CXCR3-negative and CXCR3-positive CD8+ T cells were flow-sorted on a FACSAria III. Total RNA was extracted from sorted cells using an RNeasy Mini Kit. General findings and caveats noted by the study authors: Repertoire diversity was comparably high in both naive subsets but much lower in memory CD8+ T cells. Freshly isolated PBMCs were used for most assays because CXCR3 expression partially decreased after cryopreservation. Because surface CD5, which has been linked to self-reactivity in mice, was comparable between naive subsets, TCR interaction strength was also inferred from TRB CDR3 physicochemical properties. Compared with CXCR3-negative naive cells, CXCR3-positive naive cells had TRB CDR3s with higher hydrophobicity (lower Kidera factor 4), lower energy, and higher strength and volume indices. Within the same donor, TRBV-TRBJ usage looked similar between naive CXCR3-negative and CXCR3-positive cells, but memory cells had distinct patterns.

The material sequenced was naive CXCR3- CD8+ T cells from blood. The cell subset or site label of this sample denotes: CD45RO-CCR7+CD27+CD95- naive CD8+ T cells lacking CXCR3 (TNR3-). The V and J genes are TRBV28 and TRBJ2-7. The source is a human donor in good health. Some clones in this sample may be carry-over from other donors' samples. CDR3 protein: CASSLGSNYEQYF. Supplemented by the reference TRBV28 and TRBJ2-7 proteins around the CDR3, the complete variable domain is DVKVTQSSRYLVKRTGEKVFLECVQDMDHENMFWYRQDPGLGLRLIYFSYDVKMKEKGDIPEGYSVSREKKERFSLILESASTNQTSMYLCASSLGSNYEQYFGPGTRLTVT.